Below, one TCR beta chain is given with its context. What it binds is not known. CDR1 and CDR2 from the germline V gene are MGHRA and YSYEKL. The CDR3 has 17 amino acids. V shed 1 base, J shed 4 bases, and the junction held 8 bases outside the gene matches. The assay was immunoSEQ multiplex PCR, and TCRdb's table has in-frame clones only and misses some. The profile covers about 1 million clones, with about 80% appearing a single time and 1.4% taken by the ten largest. This record comes from a study of shared clonotypes between healthy human individuals. Across the study: The donor pool was made up of a couple of women and three men aged 18 to 49.

Notes on the study in general: Non-shared clonotypes had lower generation probabilities than clonotypes shared by all four sorted-subset donors.

The TCR originated in a young man in good health. Sequences were obtained from memory CD4+ T cells sorted from blood. Described subset: CD45RA-negative fraction. The chain combines TRBV4-1 with TRBJ2-7; 12 bases align to TRBD1. CDR3 region: CASSQVSPGQGAYEQYF. In DNA, the CDR3 is TGCGCCAGCAGCCAAGTGTCGCCGGGACAGGGGGCGTACGAGCAGTACTTC.